This paragraph covers one TCR beta chain sequence. Antigen unknown. The data stem from a study of shared clonotypes between healthy human individuals. CDR3 length: 17 residues. From germline, CDR1 is MDHEN and CDR2 SYDVKM. The V end lost 5 bases, the J end lost 5 bases, and 23 bases lay between the germline ends. Researchers divided each subset's genomic DNA evenly across several immunoSEQ plates. Under the authors' procedure: Filtering differed, since immunoSEQ gave only junction sequences and no quality scores. Generated by immunoSEQ multiplex PCR, the TCRdb table keeps only in-frame clones and is missing some. That table gives V, J and clone size, and the DNA gave D and trimming. Here the sample spans a few million clones, 85% to 95% being singletons. Whole-study results and caveats: Sampling covered blood only; tissue repertoires likely differ. Shared clonotypes across all four donors exceeded non-shared ones in generation probability.

This receptor was taken from a man between 18 and 29 years old in good health. Some clones in this sample may be carry-over from other donors' samples. The chain is built from TRBV28 and TRBJ2-3; tentatively, D is TRBD1 (5 bases). The sequencing input was naive CD4+ T cells from PBMCs. Documented subset: CD45RA+ positively selected. The CDR3 loop reads CASSPPGQGNKVDTQYF. The CDR3 DNA follows: TGTGCCAGCAGTCCTCCTGGGCAGGGTAATAAGGTAGATACGCAGTATTTT.